These 27 T cell receptor beta chains share one sample of origin, sequenced in a study of cytomegalovirus exposure and HLA in healthy donors. The PCR was carried out with 60 Vbeta primers and 13 Jbeta primers. Here immunoSEQ multiplex PCR was the method, and the copy in TCRdb shows in-frame clones only, minus some. The sample lists around 190,000 clones, 87% occurring once. The source material was PBMCs. The source of these receptors is a boy aged 2 to 10 in good health and CMV-seronegative.

V and J are TRBV28 and TRBJ1-6, with D uncertain. V lost 6 bases to trimming and J lost 5 bases, with 8 bases between them. The CDR3 totals 13 residues. Germline CDR1 reads MDHEN; CDR2 reads SYDVKM. The CDR3 DNA follows: TGTGCCAGCAGGGAGGATCATAATTCACCCCTCCACTTT. Translated, it gives CASREDHNSPLHF.

The chain joins TRBV6-5 to TRBJ2-3; 13 bases fit TRBD2. The germline CDR1 and CDR2 sequences are MNHEY and SVGAGI. J was trimmed by 7 bases and V by 0 bases; bases with no gene match: 4. The CDR3 totals 16 residues. CDR3 loop: CASSYSAGTSGNTQYF. The CDR3 DNA is TGTGCCAGCAGTTACTCGGCCGGGACTAGCGGGAATACGCAGTATTTT.

The sample holds one count of this clone. V and J are TRBV9 and TRBJ2-5; TRBD2 agrees at 13 bases. The V gene end was trimmed by 4 bases and the J gene end by 1 base; junction bases not matched to a gene: 4. Germline loops: CDR1 SGDLS, CDR2 YYNGEE. The CDR3 totals 16 residues. CDR3 residues: CASSLGTSGIQETQYF. The CDR3 nucleotides are TGTGCCAGCAGCCTAGGGACTAGCGGGATCCAAGAGACCCAGTACTTC.

The chain is built from TRBV2 and TRBJ2-1, with a weak D call TRBD2 (6 bases). CDR1 SNHLY and CDR2 FYNNEI come from the germline V gene. The CDR3 is 13 residues long. V was shortened by 7 bases and J by 7 bases, with 14 bases between the two germline ends. For the CDR3, the DNA is TGTGCCAGCATTAGCGGTAGGTCTAATGAGCAGTTCTTC. Translated, it gives CASISGRSNEQFF.

This chain uses TRBV7-9 with TRBJ1-1; weak D call: TRBD1 (5 bases). Per germline, CDR1 SEHNR and CDR2 FQNEAQ (reference sequence). The CDR3 is 14 residues long. Trimming shortened V by 5 bases and J by 3 bases, and 13 bases separated the two germline ends. The CDR3 spells CASSLRGRDTEAFF. The CDR3 nucleotides are TGTGCCAGCAGCCTAAGGGGTCGGGACACTGAAGCTTTCTTT. Drawing the rest from reference TRBV7-9 and TRBJ1-1, the complete variable domain is DTGVSQNPRHKITKRGQNVTFRCDPISEHNRLYWYRQTLGQGPEFLTYFQNEAQLEKSRLLSDRFSAERPKGSFSTLEIQRTEQGDSAMYLCASSLRGRDTEAFFGQGTRLTVV.

The rearrangement uses TRBV28 and TRBJ2-1; TRBD2 might be the D (5 bases). The length of the CDR3 is 15 residues. Germline CDR1 reads MDHEN; CDR2 reads SYDVKM. Trimming removed 3 bases at V and 0 bases at J, with 9 bases between. CDR3 bases: TGTGCCAGCAGTTTCTCCCGGGGCTCCTACAATGAGCAGTTCTTC. Amino acid sequence: CASSFSRGSYNEQFF.

The gene calls are TRBV5-6 and TRBJ2-3; 9 nucleotides align to TRBD1. J gave up 7 bases and V 4 bases, and 7 bases lay outside the gene matches. This CDR3 is built from 14 residues. Looked up from germline, CDR1 is SGHDT and CDR2 is YYEEEE. The CDR3 protein is CASSVGTGLNTQYF. The CDR3 coding sequence is TGTGCCAGCAGCGTCGGGACAGGGTTGAATACGCAGTATTTT.

The chain has TRBV19 and TRBJ1-1; 10 bases are a match to TRBD1. This CDR3 is built from 14 residues. Germline CDR1 and CDR2: LNHDA and SQIVND (reference sequence). The J segment lost 4 bases and the V segment lost 5 bases, leaving 4 bases of the junction unmatched. In DNA form, the CDR3 reads TGTGCCAGTAGTGCGGGACAGGGGTCCACTGAAGCTTTCTTT. Amino acid sequence: CASSAGQGSTEAFF.

This clone was picked up one time. Here the CDR3 reads CASSQAEGAPQGNEQFF. The CDR3 DNA is TGTGCCAGCAGCCAAGCTGAGGGGGCGCCGCAGGGGAATGAGCAGTTCTTC. The chain couples TRBV4-2 to TRBJ2-1, with 7 bases lining up with TRBD1. Germline values: CDR1 LGHNA, CDR2 YNFKEQ. CDR3 length: 17 residues. V shed 1 base, J shed 7 bases, and the junction held 13 bases outside the gene matches.

The chain carries TRBV7-8 and TRBJ2-7, with TRBD1 identical over 11 bases. The CDR3 has 16 residues. With V trimmed by 2 bases and J by 3 bases, 6 bases remained unmatched. Germline V gene data show CDR1 as SGHVS and CDR2 as FQNEAQ. The CDR3 bases are TGTGCCAGCAGCTTATTCGGACAGGGGGCGGGCTACGAGCAGTACTTC. Translation gives CASSLFGQGAGYEQYF.

The chain joins TRBV27 to TRBJ1-1; 9 bases match TRBD1. V gave up 5 bases and J gave up 4 bases; unmatched junction bases: 8. In germline, CDR1 is MNHEY, CDR2 SMNVEV (reference sequence). The CDR3 loop spans 15 amino acids. CDR3 DNA: TGTGCCAGCAGTATCGGGACAGGGATGAGCACTGAAGCTTTCTTT. This translates into CASSIGTGMSTEAFF.

The chain uses TRBV10-3 and TRBJ1-2, with TRBD1 matching over 11 bases. The CDR3 length is 15 residues. Germline trimming cut 0 bases from V and 6 bases from J; bases unmatched to any gene: 3. Germline assignment: CDR1 ENHRY and CDR2 SYGVKD. CDR3 amino acids: CAISESPGQGDGYTF. As DNA, the CDR3 is TGTGCCATCAGTGAGTCCCCGGGACAGGGGGATGGCTACACCTTC.

In this sample, this clone turned up once. The chain joins TRBV15 to TRBJ2-5; TRBD2 matches at 7 bases. CDR3 size: 12 residues. The ends lost 8 bases at V and 3 bases at J; junction bases unmatched: 3. CDR1 is LNHNV, CDR2 YYDKDF, per germline (reference sequence). The CDR3 nucleotides are TGTGCCACCCAAACTAGCGAAGAGACCCAGTACTTC. Amino acids: CATQTSEETQYF.

This clone was seen a few times. The CDR3: CASSTEQGSPGELFF. The CDR3 DNA reads as TGTGCCAGCAGCACGGAACAGGGGAGCCCCGGGGAGCTGTTTTTT. This sequence joins TRBV5-6 and TRBJ2-2, with 7 bases lining up with TRBD1. Unmatched junction bases numbered 9, after V lost 4 bases and J lost 6 bases. Germline-derived CDR1 and CDR2 are SGHDT and YYEEEE. The CDR3 loop spans 15 amino acids.

The J gene is TRBJ2-5, the V gene TRBV6-1, with D tentatively TRBD1 (6 bases). The J call is doubtful: the DNA matches TRBJ2-7 better. The germline CDR1 and CDR2 sequences are MNHNS and SASEGT. The CDR3 has 14 amino acids. The CDR3 DNA reads as TGTGCCAGCAAACTTGCAGGGGTAAAATACGAGCAGTACTTC. Translating gives CASKLAGVKYEQYF.

V is TRBV6-1 and J is TRBJ1-1; TRBD1 might be the D (5 bases). Trimming left V 4 bases short and J 1 base short, with 10 bases between. The germline V gene encodes CDR1 MNHNS and CDR2 SASEGT. There are 14 residues in the CDR3. Here the CDR3 reads CASSVRDWNTEAFF. CDR3 coding DNA: TGTGCCAGCAGTGTGCGGGACTGGAACACTGAAGCTTTCTTT.

This chain links TRBV6-1 with TRBJ1-2, with TRBD1 identical over 7 bases. Per the germline V gene, CDR1 is MNHNS and CDR2 is SASEGT. V lost 3 bases and J lost 3; bases outside the gene matches: 1. The CDR3 spans 13 residues. The CDR3 region is CASSDRGYYGYTF. DNA for the CDR3: TGTGCCAGCAGTGACAGGGGGTACTATGGCTACACCTTC.

This sequence joins TRBV28 and TRBJ1-1, with D unclear. V was cut by 6 bases and J by 4 bases, with 15 bases left in between. Germline-derived CDR1 and CDR2 are MDHEN and SYDVKM. This CDR3 is 14 amino acids long. Here the CDR3 reads CASSIPRHGTEAFF. The CDR3 nucleotides are TGTGCCAGCAGCATCCCCCGTCACGGCACTGAAGCTTTCTTT.

This clone was recorded once. The DNA of the CDR3 is TGCGCCAGCAGCTCTGCAGGGATATGGGAGACCCAGTACTTC. This codes for CASSSAGIWETQYF. The chain carries TRBV5-1 and TRBJ2-5; TRBD1 is a possible D gene (5 bases). V was cut by 3 bases and J by 5 bases, with 14 bases left in between. This CDR3 is 14 amino acids long. CDR1 is SGHRS, CDR2 YFSETQ, per germline.

The chain combines TRBV6-1 with TRBJ2-7, with 7 bases identical to TRBD1. The CDR3 extends over 14 amino acids. The V gene end was trimmed by 8 bases and the J gene end by 2 bases; junction bases not matched to a gene: 9. Per germline, CDR1 MNHNS and CDR2 SASEGT. The CDR3 DNA is TGTGCCAGCGCCGGGACAGTTTTAACCTACGAGCAGTACTTC. This translates into CASAGTVLTYEQYF.

The V and J genes are TRBV21-1 and TRBJ1-2. TRBV21-1 is labeled a pseudogene. The CDR3 totals 15 residues. In nucleotides, the CDR3 is TGTGCCAGCACCAATACCGCGGGGGGGCATTGTGGCTACACCTTC. Protein: CASTNTAGGHCGYTF.

In its sample, this clone was seen once. This rearrangement joins TRBV7-9 to TRBJ2-3; no clear D gene. In germline, CDR1 is SEHNR, CDR2 FQNEAQ (reference sequence). The V gene lost 8 bases and the J gene lost 2 bases, with 5 bases spanning the gap. This CDR3 is 11 amino acids long. This CDR3 is CASFNTDTQYF. CDR3 nucleotide sequence: TGTGCCAGCTTCAACACAGATACGCAGTATTTT. Looking up the rest from reference TRBV7-9 and TRBJ2-3 gives the full variable domain: DTGVSQNPRHKITKRGQNVTFRCDPISEHNRLYWYRQTLGQGPEFLTYFQNEAQLEKSRLLSDRFSAERPKGSFSTLEIQRTEQGDSAMYLCASFNTDTQYFGPGTRLTVL.

In this sample, this clone turned up a few times. This chain uses TRBV29-1 with TRBJ2-6; 8 positions match TRBD1. Germline CDR1 is SQVTM and CDR2 is ANQGSEA. The CDR3 covers 17 residues. Trimming removed 4 bases from V and 1 base from J; junction bases left unmatched: 9. DNA for the CDR3: TGCAGCGTTGGAATGACAGGGGCCGGGTCTGGGGCCAACGTCCTGACTTTC. Its translation: CSVGMTGAGSGANVLTF.

This clone is a singleton in its sample. The chain is built from TRBV5-1 and TRBJ2-1; D is ambiguous. This CDR3 contains 12 residues. Germline CDR1 is SGHRS and CDR2 is YFSETQ. Between the trimmed V and J ends, which lost 4 bases and 6 bases, there was a span of 8 bases. CDR3 residues: CASSPPSNEQFF. The DNA for the CDR3 is TGCGCCAGCAGCCCCCCTTCCAATGAGCAGTTCTTC.

The genes are TRBV5-1 and TRBJ1-3, with unresolved D. This CDR3 has 17 residues. The V end lost 4 bases, the J end lost 0 bases, and 17 bases lay between the germline ends. CDR1 and CDR2 (germline): SGHRS, YFSETQ. The CDR3 loop reads CASSPSGAANSGNTIYF. The CDR3 bases are TGCGCCAGCAGCCCGAGTGGAGCGGCGAACTCTGGAAACACCATATATTTT.

This rearrangement joins TRBV2 to TRBJ2-3; possibly TRBD1 for D (5 bases). With 6 bases removed from V and 0 bases from J, the gap between germline ends came to 10 bases. The CDR3 length is 14 residues. Per the germline V gene, CDR1 is SNHLY and CDR2 is FYNNEI. The CDR3 nucleotides read TGTGCCAGCAGGAGACAGAGGAGCACAGATACGCAGTATTTT. It yields the protein CASRRQRSTDTQYF.

This clone has just one count. The chain joins TRBV25-1 to TRBJ1-6; 7 positions agree with TRBD1. Germline V gene sequence: CDR1 MGHDK, CDR2 SYGVNS. There are 15 residues in the CDR3. The J segment lost 1 base and the V segment lost 8 bases, leaving 5 bases of the junction unmatched. CDR3 bases: TGTGCCAGCCACCCGACAGGGTCCTATAATTCACCCCTCCACTTT. Its protein product is CASHPTGSYNSPLHF.